The 30 T cell receptor beta chains below come from one sample, sequenced in a study of cytomegalovirus exposure and HLA in healthy donors. The primer mix had 60 Vbeta and 13 Jbeta primers. Data came from immunoSEQ multiplex PCR; TCRdb stores just in-frame clones and leaves some out. The data hold about 220,000 clones, with 76% observed a single time. The sample comprised PBMCs. The origin of the receptors is a man aged 18 to 29 in good health and CMV-seronegative.

The chain has TRBV18 and TRBJ2-7; 8 bases match TRBD1. CDR3 size: 13 residues. Losses at the gene ends were 6 bases for V and 3 bases for J; bases not matched to a gene: 4. The germline CDR1 and CDR2 sequences are KGHSH and LQKENI. The DNA of the CDR3 is TGTGCCAGCTCCCCCGGGACAGGCTACGAGCAGTACTTC. Its protein is CASSPGTGYEQYF.

The rearrangement uses TRBV11-2 and TRBJ2-7, with TRBD2 matching 7 bases. The CDR3 is 13 amino acids. Trimming removed 3 bases from V and 6 bases from J; junction bases left unmatched: 5. Germline lookup yields CDR1 SGHAT and CDR2 FQNNGV. Here the CDR3 reads CASSFPGGFEQYF. CDR3 coding DNA: TGTGCCAGCAGCTTCCCGGGGGGATTCGAGCAGTACTTC.

In its sample, this clone was seen a few times. V usage is TRBV9 and J usage is TRBJ2-7, with 7 bases identical to TRBD1. J lost 4 bases, V lost 2 bases, and 6 bases had no gene match. CDR3 length: 14 amino acids. Per the germline V gene, CDR1 is SGDLS and CDR2 is YYNGEE. The CDR3 reads CASSVGTAPYEQYF. CDR3 nucleotides: TGTGCCAGCAGCGTGGGGACAGCTCCTTACGAGCAGTACTTC.

The J gene is TRBJ2-2, the V gene TRBV7-2; D is possibly TRBD1 (5 bases). Per the germline V gene, CDR1 is SGHTA and CDR2 is FQGNSA. Trimming left V 3 bases short and J 7 bases short, with 9 bases between. The CDR3 loop spans 13 amino acids. CDR3 region: CASSFPQGGELFF. DNA for the CDR3: TGTGCCAGCAGCTTCCCCCAGGGCGGGGAGCTGTTTTTT.

This chain joins TRBV11-2 and TRBJ1-1; D not resolved. This CDR3 is built from 12 residues. Trimming took 1 base from V and 7 from J, leaving 7 bases between them. Germline loops: CDR1 SGHAT, CDR2 FQNNGV. The CDR3 coding sequence is TGTGCCAGCAGCTTAGCCCAGTTTGAAGCTTTCTTT. It is translated as CASSLAQFEAFF.

The gene calls are TRBV2 and TRBJ1-5; perhaps TRBD1 as D (5 bases). V dropped 6 bases and J dropped 1 base, with 7 bases sitting between them. The germline V gene has CDR1 SNHLY and CDR2 FYNNEI. The length of the CDR3 is 13 residues. This CDR3 reads CASRGVSNQPQHF. In nucleotides, the CDR3 is TGTGCCAGCAGAGGGGTCAGCAATCAGCCCCAGCATTTT.

This chain connects TRBV19 to TRBJ2-3; maybe TRBD1 (5 bases). Germline loops: CDR1 LNHDA, CDR2 SQIVND (reference sequence). The CDR3 has 13 residues. The ends were cut back, 2 bases at V and 5 bases at J, with 8 bases in the middle. In DNA form, the CDR3 reads TGTGCCAGTAGTATACAGGGAATAGATACGCAGTATTTT. It translates to CASSIQGIDTQYF.

This clone turned up a few times. The rearrangement uses TRBV18 and TRBJ2-7; 8 bases line up with TRBD1. Losses at the gene ends were 2 bases for V and 3 bases for J; bases not matched to a gene: 6. CDR3 length: 15 amino acids. Germline loops: CDR1 KGHSH, CDR2 LQKENI. CDR3 sequence: CASSPYVGQGYEQYF. For the CDR3, the DNA is TGTGCCAGCTCACCATACGTCGGACAGGGCTACGAGCAGTACTTC.

This clone has a handful of counts. The chain carries TRBV5-1 and TRBJ2-2; D is perhaps TRBD1 (6 bases). The CDR3 is 15 residues long. Germline-derived CDR1 and CDR2 are SGHRS and YFSETQ. Trimming took 0 bases from V and 0 from J, leaving 6 bases between them. The CDR3 region has the DNA TGCGCCAGCAGCTTGGGGGACACGAACACCGGGGAGCTGTTTTTT. It translates to CASSLGDTNTGELFF.

This chain uses TRBV7-3 with TRBJ2-3; no clear D gene. This CDR3 has 15 residues. Germline CDR1 reads SGHTA; CDR2 reads FQGTGA. The germline V and J ends were trimmed by 1 base and 1 base, with 9 bases remaining between them. CDR3 loop: CASSLRNSGTDTQYF. CDR3 bases: TGTGCCAGCAGCTTAAGAAACAGTGGCACAGATACGCAGTATTTT.

The V call is TRBV2, the J call TRBJ2-7, with 10 bases fitting TRBD2. The V segment lost 4 bases and the J segment 4 bases; nucleotides outside the gene matches: 10. Germline values: CDR1 SNHLY, CDR2 FYNNEI. This CDR3 is built from 16 residues. CDR3 sequence: CASSGRLAGNFYEQYF. CDR3 sequence (DNA): TGTGCCAGCAGTGGTAGACTAGCGGGTAATTTTTACGAGCAGTACTTC.

The chain links TRBV6-1 to TRBJ1-1; D unresolved. Germline V lookup: CDR1 MNHNS, CDR2 SASEGT. The CDR3 extends over 12 amino acids. V was shortened by 6 bases and J by 6 bases, with 11 bases between the two germline ends. The DNA of the CDR3 is TGTGCCAGCAGACTCCCCAACGCTGAAGCTTTCTTT. It encodes CASRLPNAEAFF.

The rearrangement links TRBV29-1 to TRBJ2-1; D is unresolved. V was clipped by 4 bases and J by 7 bases, with 8 bases between them. CDR1 and CDR2 from the germline V gene are SQVTM and ANQGSEA. The CDR3 extends over 11 amino acids. CDR3 loop: CSVASSNEQFF. CDR3 nucleotides: TGCAGCGTTGCGTCGAGTAATGAGCAGTTCTTC.

The J gene is TRBJ1-4, the V gene TRBV7-6; tentatively, D is TRBD1 (5 bases). This CDR3 is 15 amino acids long. Trimming took 1 base from V and 7 from J, leaving 13 bases between them. Germline V gene sequence: CDR1 SGHVS, CDR2 FNYEAQ. CDR3 nucleotides: TGTGCCAGCAGCTTAGTCCAGGGTTCAGGTGAAAAACTGTTTTTT. Amino acid sequence: CASSLVQGSGEKLFF.

The rearrangement links TRBV30 to TRBJ2-3; tentatively, D is TRBD1 (6 bases). V shed 4 bases and J shed 1 base, with 18 bases lying between them. CDR1 and CDR2 (germline): GTSNPN, SVGIG (reference sequence). The CDR3 is made up of 16 amino acids. CDR3 coding DNA: TGTGCCTGGATTGATAAGACAGGAGGAGGCACAGATACGCAGTATTTT. Translated: CAWIDKTGGGTDTQYF.

This chain links TRBV2 with TRBJ2-3, with D perhaps matching TRBD2 (6 bases). V was trimmed by 6 bases and J by 0 bases, leaving 19 bases between them. Germline CDR1 and CDR2: SNHLY and FYNNEI. The CDR3 covers 17 residues. CDR3 sequence: CASSYTKRALSTDTQYF. CDR3 DNA sequence: TGTGCCAGCAGCTATACGAAGCGGGCCCTCAGCACAGATACGCAGTATTTT. Full variable domain (missing parts from reference TRBV2 and TRBJ2-3): EPEVTQTPSHQVTQMGQEVILRCVPISNHLYFYWYRQILGQKVEFLVSFYNNEISEKSEIFDDQFSVERPDGSNFTLKIRSTKLEDSAMYFCASSYTKRALSTDTQYFGPGTRLTVL.

The gene calls are TRBV9 and TRBJ2-7, with a tentative D call TRBD1 (6 bases). Per the germline V gene, CDR1 is SGDLS and CDR2 is YYNGEE. Between the trimmed V and J ends, which lost 0 bases and 0 bases, there was a span of 10 bases. The CDR3 covers 15 residues. DNA of the CDR3: TGTGCCAGCAGCGTAGGGGACACCCCCTCCTACGAGCAGTACTTC. It translates to CASSVGDTPSYEQYF.

The CDR3 DNA reads as TGTGCCAGCAGCTTAGAAGCGGGAGGAACAGATACGCAGTATTTT. It is translated as CASSLEAGGTDTQYF. V and J are TRBV11-2 and TRBJ2-3; the match to TRBD2 covers 9 bases. J was trimmed by 3 bases and V by 0 bases; bases with no gene match: 1. The germline gives CDR1 SGHAT, CDR2 FQNNGV. The CDR3 is 15 residues long.

This clone was detected once. J is TRBJ1-5 and V is TRBV19; D uncertain. V shed 5 bases and J shed 5 bases, with 19 bases lying between them. This CDR3 has 16 residues. Germline V lookup: CDR1 LNHDA, CDR2 SQIVND (reference sequence). The CDR3 DNA follows: TGTGCCAGTAGTCCTACGCCACCAAATAACCATCAGCCCCAGCATTTT. It yields the protein CASSPTPPNNHQPQHF.

The rearrangement links TRBV18 to TRBJ1-3; D remains unclear. Germline values: CDR1 KGHSH, CDR2 LQKENI. V lost 4 bases, J lost 3 bases, and 13 bases lay in between. The CDR3 totals 15 residues. This CDR3 reads CASSLNDMGGNTIYF. CDR3 DNA sequence: TGTGCCAGCTCACTGAACGACATGGGTGGAAACACCATATATTTT.

The V gene is TRBV4-1, the J gene TRBJ2-7; TRBD1 matches 8 bases. CDR1 is MGHRA, CDR2 YSYEKL, per germline. Losses at the gene ends were 2 bases for V and 6 bases for J; bases not matched to a gene: 9. The CDR3 runs 15 residues. CDR3 DNA sequence: TGCGCCAGCAGCCAAATAGGGACAGGTTCGGTCGAGCAGTACTTC. Its translation is CASSQIGTGSVEQYF.

The genes are TRBV30 and TRBJ1-1, with a tentative D call TRBD1 (5 bases). The V end was cut by 0 bases, the J end by 0 bases, with 14 bases between. The CDR3 has 16 residues. Germline CDR1 reads GTSNPN; CDR2 reads SVGIG (reference sequence). The CDR3 protein is CAWSVLWGSLNTEAFF. As DNA, the CDR3 is TGTGCCTGGAGTGTACTCTGGGGCTCGCTGAACACTGAAGCTTTCTTT.

This clone has only a few counts. The chain has TRBV9 and TRBJ1-5, with TRBD1 matching 10 bases. The CDR3 runs 16 residues. CDR1 is SGDLS, CDR2 YYNGEE, per germline. V shed 4 bases and J 7 bases; nucleotides not matched to a gene: 11. In DNA, the CDR3 is TGTGCCAGCAGCCCGAGGGGGGACAGGGGTCTGCAGCCCCAGCATTTT. Translation gives CASSPRGDRGLQPQHF.

The chain recombines TRBV7-2 with TRBJ2-5; TRBD2 is a possible D gene (5 bases). The J call may not be correct, given that the DNA end is closer to TRBJ2-7. CDR1 and CDR2 from the germline V gene are SGHTA and FQGNSA. This CDR3 spans 15 amino acids. The CDR3 bases are TGTGCCAGCAGCTTAGGCGGAGGCCGCTCCTACGAGCAGTACTTC. It is translated as CASSLGGGRSYEQYF.

Only a few counts were recorded for this clone. V and J are TRBV28 and TRBJ1-2; no definite D call. Per germline, CDR1 MDHEN and CDR2 SYDVKM. The V end lost 4 bases, the J end lost 1 base, and 4 bases lay between the germline ends. CDR3 length: 12 residues. CDR3 region: CASSSVNYGYTF. DNA for the CDR3: TGTGCCAGCAGTTCCGTTAACTATGGCTACACCTTC.

This sequence joins TRBV30 and TRBJ1-4; unclear D gene. Germline V CDR1 and CDR2: GTSNPN, SVGIG (reference sequence). The CDR3 consists of 14 residues. The V end was cut by 1 base, the J end by 4 bases, with 10 bases between. The CDR3 is CAWSGTVFNEKLFF. In DNA form, the CDR3 reads TGTGCCTGGAGTGGCACTGTTTTTAATGAAAAACTGTTTTTT.

V is TRBV11-2 and J is TRBJ2-2, with 9 bases matching TRBD2. Unmatched junction bases numbered 7, after V lost 4 bases and J lost 1 base. There are 17 residues in the CDR3. CDR1 SGHAT and CDR2 FQNNGV come from the germline V gene. Written as DNA, the CDR3 is TGTGCCAGCAGCTACACTAGCGGGCCGGGGAACACCGGGGAGCTGTTTTTT. Amino acid sequence: CASSYTSGPGNTGELFF.

V is TRBV28 and J is TRBJ2-6; possibly TRBD2 for D (5 bases). The ends were cut back, 6 bases at V and 2 bases at J, with 11 bases in the middle. The CDR3 has 15 residues. Germline CDR1 reads MDHEN; CDR2 reads SYDVKM. The CDR3 bases are TGTGCCAGCAGCCTCACTAGACCTGGGGCCAACGTCCTGACTTTC. Protein sequence: CASSLTRPGANVLTF.

This chain links TRBV28 with TRBJ2-6; D not resolved. V was trimmed by 1 base and J by 5 bases, leaving 6 bases between them. CDR3 size: 14 residues. Per germline, CDR1 MDHEN and CDR2 SYDVKM. This chain's CDR3 is CASSLFGWANVLTF. In DNA, the CDR3 is TGTGCCAGCAGTTTATTCGGGTGGGCCAACGTCCTGACTTTC.

The genes are TRBV6-5 and TRBJ2-7, with 9 bases aligning to TRBD1. The germline V gene encodes CDR1 MNHEY and CDR2 SVGAGI. V lost 0 bases and J lost 3; bases outside the gene matches: 6. CDR3 length: 16 residues. CDR3 bases: TGTGCCAGCAGTTACTCGAAGCGGGACAGGGTCTACGAGCAGTACTTC. This gives the protein CASSYSKRDRVYEQYF.